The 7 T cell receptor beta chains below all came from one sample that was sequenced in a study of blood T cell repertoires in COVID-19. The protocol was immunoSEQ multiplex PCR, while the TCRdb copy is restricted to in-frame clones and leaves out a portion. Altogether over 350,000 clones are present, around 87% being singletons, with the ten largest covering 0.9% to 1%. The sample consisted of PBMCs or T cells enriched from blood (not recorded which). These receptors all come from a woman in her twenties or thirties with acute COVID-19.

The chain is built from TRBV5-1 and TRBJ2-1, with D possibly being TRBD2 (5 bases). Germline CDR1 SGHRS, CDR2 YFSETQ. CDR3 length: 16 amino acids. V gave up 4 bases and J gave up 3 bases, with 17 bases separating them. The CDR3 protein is CASSVTDYLYYNEQFF. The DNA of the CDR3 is TGCGCCAGCAGCGTTACAGACTACCTATACTACAATGAGCAGTTCTTC.

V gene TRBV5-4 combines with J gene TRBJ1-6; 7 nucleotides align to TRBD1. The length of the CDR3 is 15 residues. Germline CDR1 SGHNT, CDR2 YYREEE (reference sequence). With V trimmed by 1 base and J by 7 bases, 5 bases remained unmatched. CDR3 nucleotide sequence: TGTGCCAGCAGCTTGCGTCAGGGGGAGAATTCACCCCTCCACTTT. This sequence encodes CASSLRQGENSPLHF.

CDR3 DNA: TGTGCCAGCAGTTACAGGGGTGATTCCGGGGAGCTGTTTTTT. This translates into CASSYRGDSGELFF. This chain connects TRBV6-5 to TRBJ2-2, with D tentatively TRBD1 (5 bases). The CDR3 is 14 residues long. Germline V gives CDR1 MNHEY, CDR2 SVGAGI. Trimming took off 2 bases at V and 6 bases at J, with 10 bases between the two ends.

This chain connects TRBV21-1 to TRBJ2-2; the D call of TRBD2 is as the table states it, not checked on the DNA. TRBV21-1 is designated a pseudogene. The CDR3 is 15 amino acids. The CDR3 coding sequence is TGTGCCAGCAGCAAGGGTCTAGCCCCCACCGGGGAGCTGTTTTTT. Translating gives CASSKGLAPTGELFF.

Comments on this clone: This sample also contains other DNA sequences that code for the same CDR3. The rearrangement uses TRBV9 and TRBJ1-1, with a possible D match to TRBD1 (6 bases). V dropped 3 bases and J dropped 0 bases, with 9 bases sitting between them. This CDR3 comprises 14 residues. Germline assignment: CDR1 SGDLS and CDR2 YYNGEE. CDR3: CASSGTGLNTEAFF. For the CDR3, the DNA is TGTGCCAGCAGCGGTACAGGGTTGAACACTGAAGCTTTCTTT. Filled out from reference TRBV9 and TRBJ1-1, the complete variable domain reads DSGVTQTPKHLITATGQRVTLRCSPRSGDLSVYWYQQSLDQGLQFLIQYYNGEERAKGNILERFSAQQFPDLHSELNLSSLELGDSALYFCASSGTGLNTEAFFGQGTRLTVV.

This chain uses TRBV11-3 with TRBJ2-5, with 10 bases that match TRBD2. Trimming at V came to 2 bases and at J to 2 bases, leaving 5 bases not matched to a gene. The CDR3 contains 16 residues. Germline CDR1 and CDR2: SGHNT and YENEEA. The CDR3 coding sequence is TGTGCCAGCAGCTTACAAAGCGGGGGGGCACAAGAGACCCAGTACTTC. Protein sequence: CASSLQSGGAQETQYF.

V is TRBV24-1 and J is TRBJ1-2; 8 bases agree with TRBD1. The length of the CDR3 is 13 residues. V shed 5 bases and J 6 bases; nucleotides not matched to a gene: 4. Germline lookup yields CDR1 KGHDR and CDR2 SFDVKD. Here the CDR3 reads CATSVTGGNGYTF. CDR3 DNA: TGTGCCACCAGTGTAACAGGGGGAAATGGCTACACCTTC.